Shown below are 24 T cell receptor beta chains from a single sample sequenced in a study of blood T cells in healthy people across ages. Primed by a sample-barcoded 5' primer and a J-beta primer mix, a second PCR proceeded for roughly 6 to 12 cycles. TCRdb ran MiXCR on the 5' RACE reads and lists one entry per CDR3 protein. The data show about 1.6 million distinct CDR3 sequences, around 36% seen once. Sequenced input: blood. The receptor set was obtained from a woman aged 25 to 45 in good health.

V gene TRBV6-1 combines with J gene TRBJ1-6; the match to TRBD1 covers 11 bases. The J segment lost 3 bases and the V segment lost 5 bases, leaving 12 bases of the junction unmatched. The CDR3 loop spans 19 amino acids. Germline-derived CDR1 and CDR2 are MNHNS and SASEGT. The DNA for the CDR3 is TGTGCCAGCAGTACAACCAGGACAGGGGGCGCGTACTATAATTCACCCCTCCACTTT. Translation gives CASSTTRTGGAYYNSPLHF.

This clonotype has a handful of counts. The V call is TRBV28, the J call TRBJ2-3; 13 bases are shared with TRBD2. This CDR3 contains 16 residues. After removal of 9 bases from V and 0 bases from J, the junction contained 6 bases not matched to a gene. Germline V lookup: CDR1 MDHEN, CDR2 SYDVKM. In DNA, the CDR3 is TGTGCCAGTGGGACTAGCGGGACCCCTAGCACAGATACGCAGTATTTT. It encodes CASGTSGTPSTDTQYF.

The V gene is TRBV7-9, the J gene TRBJ2-7; possible D gene TRBD1, 5 bases. Germline V lookup: CDR1 SEHNR, CDR2 FQNEAQ (reference sequence). Trimming removed 5 bases at V and 3 bases at J, with 17 bases between. This CDR3 comprises 15 residues. The CDR3 region has the DNA TGTGCCAGCAGCCTCCTGACAGTCACCGACTACGAGCAGTACTTC. Encoded protein: CASSLLTVTDYEQYF.

V is TRBV5-5 and J is TRBJ1-5; 10 bases align to TRBD1. The CDR3 is 16 amino acids. Germline trimming cut 3 bases from V and 3 bases from J; bases unmatched to any gene: 6. Per germline, CDR1 SGHKS and CDR2 YYEKEE (reference sequence). As DNA, the CDR3 is TGTGCCAGCAGCTGGGGGGACAGGGGCGACAATCAGCCCCAGCATTTT. Translated, it gives CASSWGDRGDNQPQHF.

This chain uses TRBV27 with TRBJ2-3, with TRBD2 identical over 11 bases. CDR3 length equals 16 residues. Germline-derived CDR1 and CDR2 are MNHEY and SMNVEV (reference sequence). With V trimmed by 8 bases and J by 8 bases, 15 bases remained unmatched. The CDR3 coding sequence is TGTGCCAGCGGTCCGCCGGGACTAGCGGAGGGGCGTACGCAGTATTTT. Protein sequence: CASGPPGLAEGRTQYF.

A word on this clonotype: The junction differs from germline at one of its ends, possibly a read error. This chain joins TRBV20-1 and TRBJ2-3, with 7 bases aligning to TRBD2. The CDR3 covers 14 residues. The germline CDR1 and CDR2 sequences are DFQATT and SNEGSKA (reference sequence). This CDR3 is CSADAGVRTDAQYF. In nucleotides, the CDR3 is TGCAGTGCAGACGCGGGAGTACGAACAGATGCGCAGTATTTT.

This clonotype occurred a few times. The genes are TRBV7-9 and TRBJ1-1; D gene unclear. Trimming removed 5 bases at V and 4 bases at J, with 17 bases between. The CDR3 is 15 residues long. Germline lookup yields CDR1 SEHNR and CDR2 FQNEAQ (reference sequence). The CDR3 protein is CASSRDTGSPTEAFF. The CDR3 DNA is TGTGCCAGCAGCCGAGACACCGGCTCCCCCACTGAAGCTTTCTTT.

The CDR3 DNA reads as TGCGCCAGCAGCCACTTCCCGACAGCTCCTACCTACGAGCAGTACTTC. Translating gives CASSHFPTAPTYEQYF. This chain links TRBV4-1 with TRBJ2-7; maybe TRBD1 (5 bases). This CDR3 contains 16 residues. CDR1 and CDR2 (germline): MGHRA, YSYEKL. Trimming removed 3 bases at V and 2 bases at J, with 17 bases between.

V gene TRBV20-1 combines with J gene TRBJ2-1; 12 nucleotides align to TRBD2. V was clipped by 1 base and J by 7 bases; unmatched bases: 5. Germline CDR1 and CDR2: DFQATT and SNEGSKA (reference sequence). This CDR3 has 15 residues. The CDR3 DNA sequence: TGCAGTGCTAGAGGACTAGCGGGGGCCCTAAATGAGCAGTTCTTC. It translates to CSARGLAGALNEQFF.

This chain links TRBV7-9 with TRBJ1-2; TRBD1 might be the D (6 bases). Trimming left V 4 bases short and J 6 bases short, with 18 bases between. Per germline, CDR1 SEHNR and CDR2 FQNEAQ (reference sequence). There are 15 residues in the CDR3. The CDR3 DNA follows: TGTGCCAGCAGCTCCGAGACAGGAATAAACGATGGCTACACCTTC. Its protein is CASSSETGINDGYTF.

The chain combines TRBV6-6 with TRBJ2-1; D uncertain. The CDR3 has 14 residues. The V gene lost 0 bases and the J gene lost 6 bases, with 9 bases spanning the gap. Germline CDR1 is MNHNY and CDR2 is SVGAGI (reference sequence). CDR3 loop: CASSYSRTINEQFF. CDR3 nucleotides: TGTGCCAGCAGTTACTCGAGGACGATCAATGAGCAGTTCTTC.

This sequence joins TRBV9 and TRBJ2-1; unclear D gene. Germline CDR1 and CDR2: SGDLS and YYNGEE. The CDR3 sequence is 15 residues long. The V gene lost 0 bases and the J gene lost 8 bases, with 15 bases spanning the gap. In DNA, the CDR3 is TGTGCCAGCAGCGTAGCTGGGCAGACTTCTGATGAGCAGTTCTTC. Translating gives CASSVAGQTSDEQFF.

This chain joins TRBV7-8 and TRBJ2-5; D perhaps matches TRBD2 (6 bases). The J call may be faulty, since TRBJ2-7 better matches the DNA end. The CDR3 covers 14 residues. Germline V gene lookup returns CDR1 SGHVS and CDR2 FQNEAQ. CDR3 amino acids: CASSKTGLTYEQYF. DNA for the CDR3: TGTGCCAGCAGCAAGACGGGACTGACCTACGAGCAGTACTTC.

This clonotype was found a few times. The rearrangement uses TRBV10-3 and TRBJ2-7; TRBD1 agrees at 9 bases. CDR1 is ENHRY, CDR2 SYGVKD, per germline. V lost 7 bases to trimming and J lost 5 bases; unmatched junction nucleotides: 6. This CDR3 is 13 amino acids long. CDR3 sequence: CAITGTGIDEQYF. The CDR3 nucleotides are TGTGCCATCACCGGGACAGGGATCGACGAGCAGTACTTC.

The V gene is TRBV5-5, the J gene TRBJ2-7; D is unresolved. This CDR3 is 12 amino acids long. The ends were cut back, 2 bases at V and 9 bases at J, with 12 bases in the middle. Germline V gene lookup returns CDR1 SGHKS and CDR2 YYEKEE (reference sequence). The CDR3 protein is CASSFAYQLQYF. DNA for the CDR3: TGTGCCAGCAGCTTTGCGTACCAACTGCAGTACTTC.

J is TRBJ2-7 and V is TRBV10-3; D may be TRBD2 (6 bases). CDR3 length: 15 residues. V gave up 6 bases and J gave up 3 bases, with 18 bases separating them. Per germline, CDR1 ENHRY and CDR2 SYGVKD. The CDR3: CAISTGPGVGYEQYF. In nucleotides, the CDR3 is TGTGCCATCAGCACTGGGCCGGGGGTGGGCTACGAGCAGTACTTC.

This clonotype showed up just a few times. This chain joins TRBV29-1 and TRBJ2-5; no clear D gene. The CDR3 is 13 residues long. In germline, CDR1 is SQVTM, CDR2 ANQGSEA. V lost 7 bases, J lost 0 bases, and 12 bases lay in between. The CDR3 loop reads CSGTGPNQETQYF. The CDR3 DNA follows: TGCAGCGGCACCGGACCGAACCAAGAGACCCAGTACTTC.

A few counts support this clonotype. The gene calls are TRBV21-1 and TRBJ2-5; the D segment call TRBD1 is taken from the table without a DNA check. TRBV21-1 is recorded as a pseudogene. This CDR3 comprises 15 residues. The CDR3 sequence: CASSARQGGLETQYF. The CDR3 DNA follows: TGTGCCAGCAGCGCTCGACAGGGGGGTTTAGAGACCCAGTACTTC.

The chain couples TRBV4-1 to TRBJ2-6; no reliable D call. Germline values: CDR1 MGHRA, CDR2 YSYEKL. This CDR3 region has 16 residues. The germline V and J ends were trimmed by 0 bases and 4 bases, with 10 bases remaining between them. This CDR3 is CASSQDGFLGANVLTF. As DNA, the CDR3 is TGCGCCAGCAGCCAAGATGGTTTTCTGGGGGCCAACGTCCTGACTTTC.

In its sample, this clonotype was seen a few times. The genes are TRBV9 and TRBJ2-1; D may be TRBD2 (5 bases). Trimming cost V 0 bases and J 6 bases, with 13 bases left between them. The CDR3 consists of 15 residues. The germline CDR1 and CDR2 sequences are SGDLS and YYNGEE. The CDR3 region is CASSVEAGRGNEQFF. The CDR3 DNA is TGTGCCAGCAGCGTAGAAGCAGGTCGGGGCAATGAGCAGTTCTTC. Full variable domain (outside the CDR3, taken from reference TRBV9 and TRBJ2-1): DSGVTQTPKHLITATGQRVTLRCSPRSGDLSVYWYQQSLDQGLQFLIQYYNGEERAKGNILERFSAQQFPDLHSELNLSSLELGDSALYFCASSVEAGRGNEQFFGPGTRLTVL.

This clonotype showed up many times. The chain carries TRBV4-2 and TRBJ2-7, with 7 bases identical to TRBD1. This CDR3 is built from 17 residues. V gave up 0 bases and J gave up 0 bases; unmatched junction bases: 8. Germline V gives CDR1 LGHNA, CDR2 YNFKEQ. The chain's CDR3 is CASSQEGTVRFSYEQYF. The CDR3 region has the DNA TGTGCCAGCAGCCAAGAAGGGACAGTCCGGTTCTCCTACGAGCAGTACTTC.

The rearrangement uses TRBV7-9 and TRBJ1-1, with D perhaps matching TRBD1 (5 bases). Germline V gives CDR1 SEHNR, CDR2 FQNEAQ (reference sequence). V was trimmed by 7 bases and J by 3 bases, leaving 18 bases between them. This CDR3 spans 15 amino acids. The CDR3 reads CASTLSGGGYTEAFF. In nucleotides, the CDR3 is TGTGCCAGCACTCTAAGCGGGGGAGGGTACACTGAAGCTTTCTTT.

The J gene is TRBJ2-1, the V gene TRBV29-1; D gene ambiguous. V was shortened by 4 bases and J by 0 bases, with 10 bases between the two germline ends. CDR1 and CDR2 (germline): SQVTM, ANQGSEA. CDR3 length: 14 amino acids. Here the CDR3 DNA reads TGCAGCGTTGTAGGGATTAGCTCCTACAATGAGCAGTTCTTC. Translating gives CSVVGISSYNEQFF.

The sample holds a few counts of this clonotype. This chain links TRBV6-6 with TRBJ2-5; possible D gene TRBD1, 7 bases. Germline lookup yields CDR1 MNHNY and CDR2 SVGAGI (reference sequence). This CDR3 is 15 amino acids long. Trimming stripped 5 bases from V and 4 bases from J, with 17 bases between. The CDR3 DNA reads TGTGCCAGCAGTCCTTCGACAGGGCGGGGAGAGACCCAGTACTTC. Translated: CASSPSTGRGETQYF.